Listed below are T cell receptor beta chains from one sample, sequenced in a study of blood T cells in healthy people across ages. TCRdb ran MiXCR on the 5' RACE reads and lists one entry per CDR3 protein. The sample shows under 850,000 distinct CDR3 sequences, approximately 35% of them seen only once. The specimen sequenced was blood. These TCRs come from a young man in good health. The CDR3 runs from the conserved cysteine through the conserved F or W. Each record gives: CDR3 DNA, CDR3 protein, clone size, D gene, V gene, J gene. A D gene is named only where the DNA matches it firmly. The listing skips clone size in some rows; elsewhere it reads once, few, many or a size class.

TGTGCCAGCAGCATAGCGGGGCTGGATACGCAGTATTTT	CASSIAGLDTQYF	-	TRBD2	TRBV12-3/TRBV12-4	TRBJ2-3
TGTGCCAGCAGCCAAGATCGCCTAGCGGTCTACAATGAGCAGTTCTTC	CASSQDRLAVYNEQFF	many	TRBD2	TRBV3-1	TRBJ2-1
TGCACCAGGGATCGCGGCTACACCTTC	CTRDRGYTF	many	-	TRBV20-1	TRBJ1-2
TGTGCCAGCAGGGACGGCAGAAACACCATATATTTT	CASRDGRNTIYF	-	-	TRBV7-9	TRBJ1-3
TGTGCCAGCAGTCAAACCACCCGCGCGAGCTCCTACAATGAGCAGTTCTTC	CASSQTTRASSYNEQFF	-	-	TRBV28	TRBJ2-1
TGTGCCAGCAGATTAGGCGGGGGCCTCTTGGGCACAGATACGCAGTATTTT	CASRLGGGLLGTDTQYF	-	-	TRBV7-8	TRBJ2-3
TGCGCCAGCAGCCAAGGCGCGGGTGGGAGCAGCTCCTACGAGCAGTACTTC	CASSQGAGGSSSYEQYF	many	-	TRBV4-3	TRBJ2-7
TGTGCCAGCAGCGCCTCTAACAGGCGGACCGGGGAGCTGTTTTTT	CASSASNRRTGELFF	-	-	TRBV6-2/TRBV6-3	TRBJ2-2
TGTGCCAACAGCTTAATTCAGCTCGGGGGAAAAGAGACCCAGTACTTC	CANSLIQLGGKETQYF	-	-	TRBV7-6	TRBJ2-5
TGTGCCAGCAGCCGTCCCGGGGAAAGTCGTGGCTACACCTTC	CASSRPGESRGYTF	-	-	TRBV11-2	TRBJ1-2
TGTGCCACCTTAGCACGAGGAGGGACCCAGCATTTT	CATLARGGTQHF	few	-	TRBV24-1	TRBJ1-5
TGCGCCGGTACTAGGTCAGAGACCCAGTACTTC	CAGTRSETQYF	-	-	TRBV4-3	TRBJ2-5
TGTGCCAGCAGTTTAACATACAGGAGTGGCTACACCTTC	CASSLTYRSGYTF	many	-	TRBV12-3/TRBV12-4	TRBJ1-2
TGTGCCAGCACAAACCTCCAGGCAGACCCTTATGGCTACATCTTC	CASTNLQADPYGYIF	-	-	TRBV5-4	TRBJ1-2
TGTGCCAGCAGTTACCCGACAGGATTCTATGTTAGCTACACCTTC	CASSYPTGFYVSYTF	-	-	TRBV6-6	TRBJ1-2
TGTGCCAGCAGCTGGAGCAGGGGCTACGAGCAGTACTTC	CASSWSRGYEQYF	few	-	TRBV7-9	TRBJ2-7
TGTGCCAGCAGTGCCACAGATTGGAGTGAAGCTTTCTTT	CASSATDWSEAFF	-	-	TRBV12-3/TRBV12-4	TRBJ1-1
TGCAGCGTTGAGCGGGGGGGGGCCTATGGCTACACCTTC	CSVERGGAYGYTF	-	-	TRBV29-1	TRBJ1-2
TGTGCCACCAGCAGAGACGGCCACAATGAGCAGTTCTTC	CATSRDGHNEQFF	-	-	TRBV15	TRBJ2-1
TGCGCCAGCAGCGGCGGGACAGATACGAACACTGAAGCTTTCTTT	CASSGGTDTNTEAFF	few	TRBD1	TRBV5-1	TRBJ1-1
TGCAGCGTGAGGGGGACCTTCTCAAACTATGGCTACACCTTC	CSVRGTFSNYGYTF	many	-	TRBV29-1	TRBJ1-2
TGTGCCAGCACCGCGGACAGGAACCAACTTGGCTACACCTTC	CASTADRNQLGYTF	-	TRBD1	TRBV13	TRBJ1-2
TGCGCCAGCAGCCAAGGCTTCGTAGCGTCATACGAGCAGTACTTC	CASSQGFVASYEQYF	many	-	TRBV4-1	TRBJ2-7
TGCAGTGCTCCTTATTATAGTGGACTCCCCAATCAGCCCCAGCATTTT	CSAPYYSGLPNQPQHF	-	-	TRBV20-1	TRBJ1-5
TGTGCCTGGAGCTCAGGGGGGGGGCGCGGATCTTTCGGCTACACCTTC	CAWSSGGGRGSFGYTF	-	TRBD1	TRBV30	TRBJ1-2
TGTGCCAGCAGCTCGCCGGGACAGGGAAAGCATCAGCCCCAGCATTTT	CASSSPGQGKHQPQHF	-	TRBD1	TRBV7-2	TRBJ1-5
TGTGCCAGCAGCCCGGTCGCTGGGGGAAGTAATGAGCAGTTCTTC	CASSPVAGGSNEQFF	-	-	TRBV7-9	TRBJ2-1
TGTGCCGGCAGCCCCGTGACAGACCAACGAATAGAGACCCAGTACTTC	CAGSPVTDQRIETQYF	-	-	TRBV9	TRBJ2-5
TGCAGTGCTGCCAAACCGGGACAGGTTAACAATGAGCAGTTCTTC	CSAAKPGQVNNEQFF	-	TRBD1	TRBV20-1	TRBJ2-1
TGTGCCAGCAGTTTATGGGACAGGGGAGAGGCTTTCTTT	CASSLWDRGEAFF	-	TRBD1	TRBV12-3/TRBV12-4	TRBJ1-1
TGTGCCAGCAGCCTGGGATCTCTGGAGGAGCAGTACTTC	CASSLGSLEEQYF	many	-	TRBV7-9	TRBJ2-7
TGTGCCAGCGGATTGCCCGGTGGGTCCTACGAGCAGTACTTC	CASGLPGGSYEQYF	many	-	TRBV12-3/TRBV12-4	TRBJ2-7
TGCGCCAGCAGCCAAGATCTTTCTAGCGGGGTTTACAATGAGCAGTTCTTC	CASSQDLSSGVYNEQFF	many	TRBD2	TRBV4-3	TRBJ2-1
TGTGCCAGCAGTTTCCCCTCACAGGGGAGGACTGAAGCTTTCTTT	CASSFPSQGRTEAFF	-	TRBD1	TRBV28	TRBJ1-1
TGTGCCAGCAGTTCCCTGGGGTCGACTAATGAAAAACTGTTTTTT	CASSSLGSTNEKLFF	few	-	TRBV27	TRBJ1-4
TGTGCCAGCAGTCAATGGTCCCCGTACAATGAGCAGTTCTTC	CASSQWSPYNEQFF	-	-	TRBV25-1	TRBJ2-1
TGCAGTGCTAGAGATGGCGGGGGTCGCAGGGCTAGCGGAGGGAGCTCCTACAATGAGCAGTTCTTC	CSARDGGGRRASGGSSYNEQFF	-	TRBD2	TRBV20-1	TRBJ2-1
TGCGCCAGCAGCCCCCTGGGTGGGGAAAGCACAGATACGCAGTATTTT	CASSPLGGESTDTQYF	few	-	TRBV5-1	TRBJ2-3
TGCAGTGCACCGGACCGATCCCTAAATTCCTACAATGAGCAGTTCTTC	CSAPDRSLNSYNEQFF	-	-	TRBV20-1	TRBJ2-1
TGTGCCAGCAGCTCCCGACAGGGGATGATCGATGAGCAGTTCTTC	CASSSRQGMIDEQFF	few	TRBD1	TRBV7-9	TRBJ2-1
TGCGCCAGCAGCTTCAGGGGGCGAACCATCTATGGCCACACCTTC	CASSFRGRTIYGHTF	-	TRBD1	TRBV5-1	TRBJ1-2
TGTGCCAGCAGCCAAGAGTCCGGGATCGAGACCCAGTACTTC	CASSQESGIETQYF	-	-	TRBV3-1	TRBJ2-5